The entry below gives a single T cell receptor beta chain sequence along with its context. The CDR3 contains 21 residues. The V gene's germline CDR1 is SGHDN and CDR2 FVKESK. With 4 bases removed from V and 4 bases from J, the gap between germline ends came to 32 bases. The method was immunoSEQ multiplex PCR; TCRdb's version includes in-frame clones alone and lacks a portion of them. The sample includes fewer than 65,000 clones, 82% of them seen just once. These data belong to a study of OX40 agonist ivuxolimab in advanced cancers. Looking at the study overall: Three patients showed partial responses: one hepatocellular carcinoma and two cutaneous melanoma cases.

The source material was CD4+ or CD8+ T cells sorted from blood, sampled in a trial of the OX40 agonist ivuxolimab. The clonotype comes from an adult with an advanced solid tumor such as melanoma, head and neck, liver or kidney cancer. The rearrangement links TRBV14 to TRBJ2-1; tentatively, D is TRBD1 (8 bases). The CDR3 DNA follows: TGTGCCAGCAGCCGAAGCGCGGGGGAGTGGCGGGGCAGGGGGCGATACAATGAGCAGTTCTTC. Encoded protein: CASSRSAGEWRGRGRYNEQFF. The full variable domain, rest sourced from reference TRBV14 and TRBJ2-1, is EAGVTQFPSHSVIEKGQTVTLRCDPISGHDNLYWYRRVMGKEIKFLLHFVKESKQDESGMPNNRFLAERTGGTYSTLKVQPAELEDSGVYFCASSRSAGEWRGRGRYNEQFFGPGTRLTVL.